A single sample gave rise to the 2 T cell receptor beta chains below, sequenced in a study of CD8 T cells in ankylosing spondylitis. TCRdb reprocessed the 5' RACE reads with MiXCR, giving one entry per CDR3 protein. The repertoire consists of roughly 180,000 distinct CDR3 sequences, with around 8.9% occurring once and the leading ten covering less than 15%. Sample: blood, either unsorted or a sorted T cell fraction (not recorded which). All receptors derive from a female donor with ankylosing spondylitis or in good health (not recorded which).

This clonotype was seen ten or more times. CDR3 sequence: CASTGGQYSGNTIYF. The DNA of the CDR3 is TGTGCCAGCACCGGGGGACAGTACTCTGGAAACACCATATATTTT. The chain has TRBV12-3 or TRBV12-4 and TRBJ1-3, with 7 bases lining up with TRBD1. There are 15 residues in the CDR3. The ends lost 7 bases at V and 0 bases at J; junction bases unmatched: 6.

This clonotype came up a few times. This chain connects TRBV25-1 to TRBJ2-1; D is unresolved. CDR1 MGHDK and CDR2 SYGVNS come from the germline V gene. V was pared by 4 bases and J by 3 bases, with 13 bases between. This CDR3 comprises 15 residues. Here the CDR3 reads CASSGALSIYNEQFF. CDR3 sequence (DNA): TGTGCCAGCAGTGGAGCTTTGTCGATCTACAATGAGCAGTTCTTC.